One and the same sample provided the 13 T cell receptor beta chains below, sequenced in a study of T cell clonality in common variable immunodeficiency. Produced via immunoSEQ multiplex PCR; TCRdb's table is partial and in-frame only. The table lists under 50,000 clones, with no singletons. Sequencing was done on a sample of peripheral blood mononuclear cells. These receptors all stem from a person aged 18 to 75 in good health.

With respect to this clone: The read ends 3 residues early relative to the CDR3; the germline J gene fills the gap. V gene TRBV7-9 combines with J gene TRBJ1-5; possible D gene TRBD1, 5 bases. In germline, CDR1 is SEHNR, CDR2 FQNEAQ (reference sequence). CDR3 size: 13 residues. Trimming left V 4 bases short and J 5 bases short, with 9 bases between. The CDR3: CASSSGGDQPQHF. The part of the CDR3 DNA that was read is TGTGCCAGCAGCTCGGGGGGGGATCAGCCC.

This clone occurred many times. The CDR3 end is not reached by the read, which stops 3 residues before it; the germline J gene fills it in. The chain combines TRBV14 with TRBJ2-7; possible D gene TRBD2, 6 bases. Trimming took 2 bases from V and 6 from J, leaving 23 bases between them. Germline CDR1 and CDR2: SGHDN and FVKESK. This CDR3 is 17 amino acids long. The CDR3: CASSQISPRRDSVEQYF. The part of the CDR3 DNA that was read is TGTGCCAGCAGCCAAATCTCCCCACGCCGGGACTCCGTCGAG.

Ten or more counts support this clone. The read falls 3 residues short of the CDR3 end, and the missing part is taken from the germline J gene. J is TRBJ2-3 and V is TRBV15; a possible D gene is TRBD2 (6 bases). Germline CDR1 LNHNV, CDR2 YYDKDF (reference sequence). The CDR3 totals 15 residues. V lost 0 bases, J lost 5 bases, and 12 bases lay in between. Incomplete CDR3 DNA: TGTGCCACCAGCAGAGAATCCCGCGGGGAAGATACG. Its protein product is CATSRESRGEDT. The CDR3 in full is CATSRESRGEDTQYF.

A few counts support this clone. The CDR3 is cut off 3 residues early in the read; its end comes from the germline J gene. The rearrangement uses TRBV19 and TRBJ2-7; TRBD2 aligns across 7 bases. Looked up from germline, CDR1 is LNHDA and CDR2 is SQIVND (reference sequence). V was clipped by 3 bases and J by 1 base; unmatched bases: 9. CDR3 length equals 16 residues. CDR3 DNA (partial): TGTGCCAGTAGTATTCGCGGCGGGGGTAGGTCCTACGAG. It translates to CASSIRGGGRSYE. In full, the CDR3 reads CASSIRGGGRSYEQYF.

This clone was detected a few times. Read coverage stops 3 residues before the CDR3 terminus; the germline J gene supplies the remainder. This chain connects TRBV7-9 to TRBJ2-3; a weak D match, TRBD2 (5 bases). There are 12 residues in the CDR3. CDR1 and CDR2 from the germline V gene are SEHNR and FQNEAQ (reference sequence). Trimming took off 5 bases at V and 6 bases at J, with 9 bases between the two ends. The covered CDR3 bases are TGTGCCAGCAGCCCCTTAGCGGATACG. Amino acids: CASSPLADT. The full CDR3 protein reads CASSPLADTQYF.

This clone was detected many times. Read data end 3 residues before the CDR3 end; the end is taken from the germline J gene. V is TRBV9 and J is TRBJ2-3; D is unresolved. V lost 4 bases and J lost 2, with 8 bases in between. In germline, CDR1 is SGDLS, CDR2 YYNGEE. The CDR3 is 13 residues long. Incomplete CDR3 DNA: TGTGCCAGCAGCACAAACCCCACAGATACG. It yields the protein CASSTNPTDT. The full CDR3 sequence reads CASSTNPTDTQYF.

The sample holds many counts of this clone. The CDR3 goes on 3 residues after the read ends, and that part is filled in from the germline J gene. The chain carries TRBV6-2 or TRBV6-3 and TRBJ1-5; 9 bases line up with TRBD1. The trim removed 7 bases at V and 4 bases at J, leaving 5 bases unmatched. This CDR3 is 14 amino acids long. Germline V gene data show CDR1 as MNHEY and CDR2 as SVGEGT. The CDR3 loop reads CASMTGTGNQPQHF. CDR3 bases read: TGTGCCAGCATGACCGGGACAGGGAATCAGCCC.

The CDR3 protein is CASSDSPGGREDTQYF. CDR3 bases read: TGCGCCAGCAGTGATTCACCGGGGGGGCGAGAAGATACG. The J gene is TRBJ2-3, the V gene TRBV10-2, with TRBD2 identical over 8 bases. The read comes to an end 3 residues before the CDR3 does, leaving the germline J gene to fill in the end. The J segment lost 5 bases and the V segment lost 3 bases, leaving 10 bases of the junction unmatched. This CDR3 spans 16 amino acids. Germline CDR1 WSHSY, CDR2 SAAADI.

This clone was recorded at least ten times. The read ends 3 residues shy of where the CDR3 ends; the end is completed using the germline J gene. V is TRBV12-5 and J is TRBJ2-3, with 8 bases that match TRBD2. V lost 5 bases to trimming and J lost 2 bases; unmatched junction nucleotides: 6. The V gene's germline CDR1 is LGHNT and CDR2 FRNRAP. The CDR3 loop spans 15 amino acids. The covered CDR3 bases are TGTGCTAGTGGTCGGGGGGGGTTTGACACAGATACG. Its translation: CASGRGGFDTDT. The whole CDR3 is CASGRGGFDTDTQYF.

This clone occurred many times. The CDR3 end lies 3 residues beyond the end of the read and is filled in from the germline J gene. The genes are TRBV30 and TRBJ2-4; 7 bases are a match to TRBD2. This CDR3 is 12 amino acids long. Germline V lookup: CDR1 GTSNPN, CDR2 SVGIG (reference sequence). CDR3 DNA, as far as it was read: TGTGCCTGGAGTCAAGGGGACTATGGT. Its protein product is CAWSQGDYG. The full-length CDR3 reads as CAWSQGDYGQYF.

Ten or more counts support this clone. Read coverage stops 3 residues before the CDR3 terminus; the germline J gene supplies the remainder. The chain couples TRBV7-9 to TRBJ1-5, with 7 positions matching TRBD1. Germline V CDR1 and CDR2: SEHNR, FQNEAQ (reference sequence). CDR3 length: 15 amino acids. The V gene end was trimmed by 3 bases and the J gene end by 0 bases; junction bases not matched to a gene: 2. The covered CDR3 bases are TGTGCCAGCAGCTTCCGGACAGGTAGCAATCAGCCC. Its protein product is CASSFRTGSNQP. In full, the CDR3 is CASSFRTGSNQPQHF.

This clone was detected ten times or more. Read sequence stops 3 residues before the CDR3 end, and the germline J gene provides the missing end. The V call is TRBV11-3, the J call TRBJ1-1; no definite D call. CDR1 SGHNT and CDR2 YENEEA come from the germline V gene. Trimming left V 4 bases short and J 1 base short, with 4 bases between. The CDR3 length is 12 residues. The CDR3 reads CASSSKNTEAFF. The covered CDR3 bases are TGTGCCAGCAGCTCCAAGAACACTGAA.

This clone was detected many times. The sequence runs out 3 residues before the end of the CDR3; the remainder is reconstructed from the germline J gene. The V call is TRBV20-1, the J call TRBJ2-7; D possibly corresponds to TRBD2 (6 bases). The V end lost 2 bases, the J end lost 1 base, and 15 bases lay between the germline ends. Germline V CDR1 and CDR2: DFQATT, SNEGSKA (reference sequence). The CDR3 totals 15 residues. The CDR3 bases that were read are TGCAGTGCTAGACGACCCTCCGGGACTTCCTACGAG. Its protein is CSARRPSGTSYE. The CDR3 in its entirety is CSARRPSGTSYEQYF.